The present T cell receptor (beta chain) was sequenced within a study of early T cells in non-severe SARS-CoV-2 infection. MiXCR, run by TCRdb on the 5' RACE reads, gives a single entry per CDR3 protein. The sample has about 49,000 distinct CDR3 sequences, over 3.5% seen once. The CDR3 is made up of 16 amino acids. Trimming left V 6 bases short and J 6 bases short, with 21 bases between. The V call is TRBV23-1, the J call TRBJ2-1; possible D gene TRBD1, 6 bases. TRBV23-1 is labeled an ORF, and its function is uncertain. The sequenced sample consisted of whole blood. The sequence came from an adult who was a healthcare worker with PCR-confirmed SARS-CoV-2 infection or an uninfected control (not recorded which). CDR3 in amino acids: CASREGGHRNGNEQFF. The CDR3 region has the DNA TGCGCCAGCAGAGAAGGGGGACATCGAAATGGCAATGAGCAGTTCTTC.